These T cell receptor beta chains were read from a single sample in a study of control samples from healthy donors and cancer patients. Repertoires were generated with immunoSEQ multiplex PCR, while TCRdb's copy carries only in-frame clones and drops some. The sample has 160,000 or so clones, roughly 94% seen once. The material sequenced was blood. All receptors derive from a woman aged 40 to 55 in good health. The CDR3 runs from the conserved cysteine through the conserved F or W. Each record gives: J gene, V gene, D gene, clone size, CDR3 DNA, CDR3 protein. A D gene is named only where the DNA matches it firmly. Some rows mark clone size as missing; the rest say once, few, many or name a class of expanded clone.

J gene: TRBJ2-1
V gene: TRBV29-1
D gene: TRBD2
clone size: once
CDR3 DNA: TGCAGCACTGAAGGCGGGAGCTCCTACAATGAGCAGTTCTTC
CDR3 protein: CSTEGGSSYNEQFF

J gene: TRBJ1-1
V gene: TRBV15
D gene: -
clone size: -
CDR3 DNA: TGTGCCACCAGCAGAGGGACCGCTTACACTGAAGCTTTCTTT
CDR3 protein: CATSRGTAYTEAFF

J gene: TRBJ1-3
V gene: TRBV5-1
D gene: TRBD1
clone size: -
CDR3 DNA: TGCGCCAGCAGCGATCGACAGGGGTCCTCTGGAAACACCATATATTTT
CDR3 protein: CASSDRQGSSGNTIYF

J gene: TRBJ1-2
V gene: TRBV19
D gene: TRBD1
clone size: -
CDR3 DNA: TGTGCCAGCAGGGGGGCGTTTGGCTACACCTTC
CDR3 protein: CASRGAFGYTF

J gene: TRBJ1-2
V gene: TRBV12-3/TRBV12-4
D gene: TRBD1
clone size: -
CDR3 DNA: TGTGCCAGCTCAGGGACAGGGTATGGCTACACCTTC
CDR3 protein: CASSGTGYGYTF

J gene: TRBJ1-2
V gene: TRBV4-3
D gene: -
clone size: -
CDR3 DNA: TGCGCCAGCAGCCAGGCCTACAGGGATTTGTACTATGGCTACACCTTC
CDR3 protein: CASSQAYRDLYYGYTF

J gene: TRBJ2-7
V gene: TRBV21-1
D gene: -
clone size: -
CDR3 DNA: TGTGCCAGCAGCAAAGGACAGGGGTGTTACGAGCAGTACTTC
CDR3 protein: CASSKGQGCYEQYF

J gene: TRBJ2-5
V gene: TRBV9
D gene: TRBD2
clone size: -
CDR3 DNA: TGCGCCAGCAGCGTAGACTCTATCCGGGGGGCCCAGTACTTC
CDR3 protein: CASSVDSIRGAQYF

J gene: TRBJ1-5
V gene: TRBV30
D gene: -
clone size: -
CDR3 DNA: TGTGCCTGGAGTGGGGCCGGGGTAGACCAGCCCCAGCATTTT
CDR3 protein: CAWSGAGVDQPQHF

J gene: TRBJ1-4
V gene: TRBV11-2
D gene: -
clone size: -
CDR3 DNA: TGTGCCAGCAGCCCTCGGCGGGAAAAACTGTTTTTT
CDR3 protein: CASSPRREKLFF

J gene: TRBJ1-2
V gene: TRBV7-2
D gene: -
clone size: -
CDR3 DNA: TGTGCCAGCAGCTTGGGACCAAAGAACTATGGCTACACCTTC
CDR3 protein: CASSLGPKNYGYTF

J gene: TRBJ2-3
V gene: TRBV7-2
D gene: TRBD2
clone size: -
CDR3 DNA: TGTGCCAGCAGCTTAGGGGCTAGCGGGGGCACAGATACGCAGTATTTT
CDR3 protein: CASSLGASGGTDTQYF

J gene: TRBJ2-7
V gene: TRBV12-3/TRBV12-4
D gene: -
clone size: once
CDR3 DNA: TGTGCCAGCAGTGAGGGTTTCTTCTACGAGCAGTACTTC
CDR3 protein: CASSEGFFYEQYF

J gene: TRBJ1-6
V gene: TRBV18
D gene: -
clone size: -
CDR3 DNA: TGTGCCAGCTCACCAGGTGGGACCCTTAATTCACCCCTCCACTTT
CDR3 protein: CASSPGGTLNSPLHF

J gene: TRBJ1-1
V gene: TRBV18
D gene: -
clone size: -
CDR3 DNA: TGTGCCAGCTCACCACCGAGGGTGGGGGACACTGAAGCTTTCTTT
CDR3 protein: CASSPPRVGDTEAFF

J gene: TRBJ1-2
V gene: TRBV5-6
D gene: -
clone size: -
CDR3 DNA: TGTGCCAGCAGCTTGGTCCAGGACTATGGCTACACCTTC
CDR3 protein: CASSLVQDYGYTF

J gene: TRBJ2-2
V gene: TRBV7-2
D gene: -
clone size: -
CDR3 DNA: TGTGCCAGCAGCTTTCTCGCAGGGGACACCGGGGAGCTGTTTTTT
CDR3 protein: CASSFLAGDTGELFF

J gene: TRBJ2-1
V gene: TRBV5-1
D gene: -
clone size: -
CDR3 DNA: TGCGCCAGCAGCCACGGGCCCAAGGACAATGAGCAGTTCTTC
CDR3 protein: CASSHGPKDNEQFF

J gene: TRBJ1-4
V gene: TRBV5-1
D gene: -
clone size: -
CDR3 DNA: TGCGCCAGCAGCTTGGGACCGAGTAATGAAAAACTGTTTTTT
CDR3 protein: CASSLGPSNEKLFF

J gene: TRBJ1-4
V gene: TRBV5-1
D gene: -
clone size: -
CDR3 DNA: TGCGCCAGCAGCTTGGAACGGATTAATGAAAAACTGTTTTTT
CDR3 protein: CASSLERINEKLFF

J gene: TRBJ2-3
V gene: TRBV9
D gene: TRBD2
clone size: -
CDR3 DNA: TGTGCCAGCAGCGTTCCAAAGACTAGCAGCCGCACAGATACGCAGTATTTT
CDR3 protein: CASSVPKTSSRTDTQYF

J gene: TRBJ2-5
V gene: TRBV30
D gene: -
clone size: -
CDR3 DNA: TGTGCCTGGAGTGCAAATACGGACCGTTATCAAGAGACCCAGTACTTC
CDR3 protein: CAWSANTDRYQETQYF

J gene: TRBJ2-2
V gene: TRBV4-2
D gene: TRBD2
clone size: -
CDR3 DNA: TGTGCCAGCAGCCAGGAGAGACTAGCGGGGGGCCGCTATAACACCGGGGAGCTGTTTTTT
CDR3 protein: CASSQERLAGGRYNTGELFF

J gene: TRBJ1-3
V gene: TRBV9
D gene: -
clone size: -
CDR3 DNA: TGTGCCAGCAGCGATTCGATAGCCTCAGACGGGAGCTCTGGAAACACCATATATTTT
CDR3 protein: CASSDSIASDGSSGNTIYF

J gene: TRBJ1-1
V gene: TRBV30
D gene: -
clone size: -
CDR3 DNA: TGTGCCTGGACGGCGGAGTATACTGAAGCTTTCTTT
CDR3 protein: CAWTAEYTEAFF

J gene: TRBJ1-5
V gene: TRBV28
D gene: -
clone size: -
CDR3 DNA: TGTGCCAGCAGTGACCGGAGCCTGCCCCAGCATTTT
CDR3 protein: CASSDRSLPQHF

J gene: TRBJ1-2
V gene: TRBV3-1/TRBV3-2
D gene: -
clone size: -
CDR3 DNA: TGTGCCAGCAGCCAGACAGATCACTATGGCTACACCTTC
CDR3 protein: CASSQTDHYGYTF

J gene: TRBJ2-7
V gene: TRBV11-1
D gene: -
clone size: -
CDR3 DNA: TGTGCCAGCAGCTTAGGCCCCGAGCAGTACTTC
CDR3 protein: CASSLGPEQYF

J gene: TRBJ2-5
V gene: TRBV15
D gene: -
clone size: -
CDR3 DNA: TGTGCCACCAGCAGAGATTTGGGGGACCAGACCCAGTACTTC
CDR3 protein: CATSRDLGDQTQYF

J gene: TRBJ1-5
V gene: TRBV19
D gene: -
clone size: -
CDR3 DNA: TGTGCCAGTAGTATACTGGGCGCGATGGGTCAGCCCCAGCATTTT
CDR3 protein: CASSILGAMGQPQHF